One and the same sample provided the 16 T cell receptor beta chains below, sequenced in a study of CD8+ T cells in alopecia areata. Isolated RNA was reverse transcribed into cDNA used as the sequencing template. Assay used: immunoSEQ multiplex PCR; TCRdb lists only in-frame clones, some missing. The table has about 150,000 clones, 55% to 75% seen once. Treatment of the sample: oral pan-JAK inhibitor, 5-10 mg twice daily. The specimen comprised CD4+ T cells sorted from blood, sampled at week 4, from a patient treated with tofacitinib. These receptors originate from a human donor with alopecia areata.

This chain links TRBV5-1 with TRBJ2-3; 8 nucleotides agree with TRBD2. The germline CDR1 and CDR2 sequences are SGHRS and YFSETQ. The CDR3 is 17 amino acids. After removal of 4 bases from V and 2 bases from J, the junction contained 12 bases not matched to a gene. CDR3 residues: CASSPIGTGGDTDTQYF. The CDR3 nucleotides are TGCGCCAGCAGCCCTATTGGGACCGGGGGGGACACAGATACGCAGTATTTT. Full variable domain (outside the CDR3, taken from reference TRBV5-1 and TRBJ2-3): KAGVTQTPRYLIKTRGQQVTLSCSPISGHRSVSWYQQTPGQGLQFLFEYFSETQRNKGNFPGRFSGRQFSNSRSEMNVSTLELGDSALYLCASSPIGTGGDTDTQYFGPGTRLTVL.

V is TRBV29-1 and J is TRBJ1-2; 10 bases match TRBD1. Germline CDR1 reads SQVTM; CDR2 reads ANQGSEA. Trimming at V came to 7 bases and at J to 4 bases, leaving 0 bases not matched to a gene. The CDR3 sequence is 11 residues long. CDR3 DNA sequence: TGCAGCGGACAGGGGGCCTATGGCTACACCTTC. This encodes CSGQGAYGYTF.

This clone was counted only a few times. The chain recombines TRBV23-1 with TRBJ2-7, with D possibly being TRBD1 (6 bases). TRBV23-1 has ORF status, its function being uncertain. This CDR3 is 16 amino acids long. V lost 2 bases to trimming and J lost 0 bases, with 14 bases between them. The CDR3 spells CASSQGDTRSSYEQYF. For the CDR3, the DNA is TGCGCCAGCAGTCAAGGGGACACCAGGTCCTCCTACGAGCAGTACTTC.

The CDR3 loop reads CAWSGTGDSPLHF. CDR3 DNA sequence: TGTGCCTGGAGTGGGACAGGGGATTCACCCCTCCACTTT. This sequence joins TRBV30 and TRBJ1-6; 9 bases agree with TRBD1. The germline gives CDR1 GTSNPN, CDR2 SVGIG (reference sequence). The CDR3 totals 13 residues. V lost 1 base, J lost 8 bases, and 0 bases stayed unmatched.

The rearrangement uses TRBV12-5 and TRBJ1-2, with a possible D match to TRBD1 (5 bases). The CDR3 is 13 residues long. From germline, CDR1 is LGHNT and CDR2 FRNRAP. Trimming removed 5 bases from V and 5 bases from J, with 12 bases in between. CDR3 protein: CASGLGDVYGYTF. The CDR3 DNA is TGTGCTAGTGGTCTAGGGGACGTATATGGCTACACCTTC.

J is TRBJ1-2 and V is TRBV5-1; the D gene is possibly TRBD1 (5 bases). Trimming cost V 4 bases and J 0 bases, with 13 bases left between them. The CDR3 is made up of 15 amino acids. The germline CDR1 and CDR2 sequences are SGHRS and YFSETQ. CDR3 coding DNA: TGCGCCAGCAGCCCCGCAGGGCAAACTAACTATGGCTACACCTTC. It yields the protein CASSPAGQTNYGYTF.

This clone has only one observation. CDR3 DNA: TGTGCCAGCAGCGTTAGCGGCGCGGGGGAGACCCAGTACTTC. Translated, it gives CASSVSGAGETQYF. The chain joins TRBV9 to TRBJ2-5; TRBD2 is a possible D gene (6 bases). Trimming left V 2 bases short and J 5 bases short, with 13 bases between. CDR3 length equals 14 residues. Germline V gene sequence: CDR1 SGDLS, CDR2 YYNGEE.

This chain links TRBV30 with TRBJ2-1; possibly TRBD2 for D (5 bases). Trimming pared 3 bases from V and 3 bases from J, leaving 12 bases between. The CDR3 is 14 residues long. Germline loops: CDR1 GTSNPN, CDR2 SVGIG (reference sequence). As DNA, the CDR3 is TGTGCCTGGAGCCCTAACGGGGTCTACAATGAGCAGTTCTTC. It is translated as CAWSPNGVYNEQFF. Together with reference TRBV30 and TRBJ2-1, the CDR3 gives the full variable domain: SQTIHQWPATLVQPVGSPLSLECTVEGTSNPNLYWYRQAAGRGLQLLFYSVGIGQISSEVPQNLSASRPQDRQFILSSKKLLLSDSGFYLCAWSPNGVYNEQFFGPGTRLTVL.

The V and J genes are TRBV30 and TRBJ2-6, with a tentative D call TRBD1 (6 bases). Trimming stripped 2 bases from V and 5 bases from J, with 10 bases between. The CDR3 contains 14 residues. Germline CDR1 and CDR2: GTSNPN and SVGIG (reference sequence). The CDR3 coding sequence is TGTGCCTGGAGTACAGGGTACTGGGCCAACGTCCTGACTTTC. Residues: CAWSTGYWANVLTF. Combining the CDR3 with reference TRBV30 and TRBJ2-6 gives the whole variable domain SQTIHQWPATLVQPVGSPLSLECTVEGTSNPNLYWYRQAAGRGLQLLFYSVGIGQISSEVPQNLSASRPQDRQFILSSKKLLLSDSGFYLCAWSTGYWANVLTFGAGSRLTVL.

The V call is TRBV27, the J call TRBJ1-1; TRBD1 is a possible D gene (5 bases). This CDR3 comprises 13 residues. Trimming pared 6 bases from V and 7 bases from J, leaving 15 bases between. Germline V lookup: CDR1 MNHEY, CDR2 SMNVEV (reference sequence). CDR3 bases: TGTGCCAGCAGACAACTCGGGGGGAATGAAGCTTTCTTT. Translating it yields CASRQLGGNEAFF.

In nucleotides, the CDR3 is TGTGCCTGGAGTTACCCGGGGGGCACAGATACGCAGTATTTT. This gives the protein CAWSYPGGTDTQYF. The chain recombines TRBV30 with TRBJ2-3; maybe TRBD2 (6 bases). V was trimmed by 2 bases and J by 1 base, leaving 10 bases between them. Germline V gene sequence: CDR1 GTSNPN, CDR2 SVGIG (reference sequence). The CDR3 covers 14 residues.

V is TRBV30 and J is TRBJ2-4; 7 positions agree with TRBD2. V was clipped by 2 bases and J by 6 bases; unmatched bases: 7. Germline CDR1 GTSNPN, CDR2 SVGIG (reference sequence). The CDR3 sequence is 14 residues long. CDR3 nucleotide sequence: TGTGCCTGGAGTCCCGGTGGGGGGGGAAACATTCAGTACTTC. Amino acid sequence: CAWSPGGGGNIQYF.

The V and J genes are TRBV10-3 and TRBJ1-1; 8 bases are shared with TRBD1. Germline assignment: CDR1 ENHRY and CDR2 SYGVKD. The V segment lost 6 bases and the J segment 5 bases; nucleotides outside the gene matches: 14. This CDR3 is 16 amino acids long. The CDR3 nucleotides are TGTGCCATCAGCGTTACCGGGACAGGCCTGGGGACTGAAGCTTTCTTT. Residues: CAISVTGTGLGTEAFF.

The gene calls are TRBV30 and TRBJ1-1; D possibly corresponds to TRBD1 (6 bases). The CDR3 is made up of 14 amino acids. The V gene's germline CDR1 is GTSNPN and CDR2 SVGIG (reference sequence). Trimming stripped 2 bases from V and 0 bases from J, with 10 bases between. DNA for the CDR3: TGTGCCTGGAGTAGAGGGGGAATGAACACTGAAGCTTTCTTT. Its protein is CAWSRGGMNTEAFF.

This clone was detected a few times. The chain uses TRBV5-1 and TRBJ2-6; D remains ambiguous. CDR1 and CDR2 from the germline V gene are SGHRS and YFSETQ. The CDR3 loop spans 16 amino acids. Trimming took off 4 bases at V and 0 bases at J, with 11 bases between the two ends. CDR3: CASSATASSGANVLTF. The CDR3 coding sequence is TGCGCCAGCAGCGCGACGGCCAGCTCTGGGGCCAACGTCCTGACTTTC.

V gene TRBV5-1 combines with J gene TRBJ1-2; D not resolved. The CDR3 contains 16 residues. CDR1 is SGHRS, CDR2 YFSETQ, per germline. V lost 0 bases to trimming and J lost 8 bases, with 20 bases between them. The CDR3: CASSLEPGGLINGYTF. The CDR3 DNA is TGCGCCAGCAGCTTGGAGCCGGGAGGTTTAATCAACGGCTACACCTTC. Using reference TRBV5-1 and TRBJ1-2 for the parts outside the CDR3, the full variable domain is KAGVTQTPRYLIKTRGQQVTLSCSPISGHRSVSWYQQTPGQGLQFLFEYFSETQRNKGNFPGRFSGRQFSNSRSEMNVSTLELGDSALYLCASSLEPGGLINGYTFGSGTRLTVV.